This T cell receptor (beta chain) comes out of a study of T cell responses to AZD1222 COVID-19 vaccine. Remarks on this clone: What it recognizes is unknown.

This CDR3 comprises 17 residues. Repertoires were generated with immunoSEQ multiplex PCR, while TCRdb's copy carries only in-frame clones and drops some. Among 140,000 to 150,000 clones listed, approximately 92% were seen once. General observations from the study: Among spike-specific TCRs, nearly half reportedly target unmutated variant regions. Donors were largely white British and mainly female; clonal diversity was possibly underestimated. Spike-specific TCR depth and breadth grew after two AZD1222 doses.

This rearrangement joins TRBV21-1 to TRBJ2-1; the table names TRBD2, a call not compared with the DNA. TRBV21-1 is an annotated pseudogene. The starting material was peripheral blood, obtained 28 days after the second AZD1222 dose. This TCR was recovered from an adult who received the AZD1222 COVID-19 vaccine. The CDR3 reads CASSKLVAASSYNEQFF. In nucleotides, the CDR3 is TGTGCCAGCAGCAAATTGGTAGCCGCAAGCTCCTACAATGAGCAGTTCTTC.